This TCR beta chain was recovered during a study of blood T cell repertoires in COVID-19. Study summary: Samples representing acute and convalescent COVID-19 were sourced from the United States, Italy and Spain. T cells, B-cell-depleted T cells, or PBMCs supplied cDNA or gDNA.

Original methodology: Reference gene primer amplification yielded estimated nucleated cell counts. Sequencing was performed with immunoSEQ multiplex PCR; in TCRdb, only in-frame clones are kept and a portion is missing. Clonal size and the V and J genes are those of that table, whereas D and trimming came from the DNA. The sample lists approximately 65,000 clones, just over 70% occurring once. V lost 6 bases and J lost 14, with 14 bases in between. Germline CDR1 MNHEY, CDR2 SVGAGI. The length of the CDR3 is 12 residues. The source material was PBMCs or T cells enriched from blood (not recorded which). This clonotype was obtained from a woman aged 55-75 years who had been exposed to COVID-19. This sequence joins TRBV6-5 and TRBJ1-6; D is unresolved. The chain's CDR3 is CASRQTTSALHF. For the CDR3, the DNA is TGTGCCAGCAGACAGACAACCTCGGCCCTCCACTTT.